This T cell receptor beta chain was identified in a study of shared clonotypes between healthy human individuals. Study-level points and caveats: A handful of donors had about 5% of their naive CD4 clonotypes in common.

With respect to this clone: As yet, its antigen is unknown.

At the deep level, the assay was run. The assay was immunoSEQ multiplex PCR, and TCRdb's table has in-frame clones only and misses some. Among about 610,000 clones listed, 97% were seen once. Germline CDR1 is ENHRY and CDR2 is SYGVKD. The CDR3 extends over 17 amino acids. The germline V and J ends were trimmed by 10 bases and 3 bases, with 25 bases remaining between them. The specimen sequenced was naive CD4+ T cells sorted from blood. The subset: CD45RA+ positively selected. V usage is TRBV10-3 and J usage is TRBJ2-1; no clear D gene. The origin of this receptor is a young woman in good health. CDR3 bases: TGTGCCACCGCTATTGGTGGGCCGAGACCCCTCTACAATGAGCAGTTCTTC. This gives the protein CATAIGGPRPLYNEQFF.